A selection of T cell receptor beta chains follows, all from one sample in a study of T-cell reconstitution after alpha-beta-depleted transplantation in children. Each CDR3 protein gets one entry after TCRdb re-called the PCR reads with MiXCR. This sample yields hundreds of thousands of distinct CDR3 sequences, of which 18% are seen a single time; about 3.1% belongs to the top ten. Specimen: PBMCs from the stem cell graft donor, collected from the stem cell graft. All receptors derive from a human donor who donated a stem cell graft to a child with acute lymphoblastic leukemia. Each CDR3 is given with its conserved first and last residue. Fields, in order: clone size, J gene, D gene, V gene, CDR3 DNA, CDR3 protein. A D gene is named only where the DNA matches it firmly. The size field is filled for only some rows; it gives once, few, many or a size class.

many	TRBJ2-7	TRBD1	TRBV5-1	TGTGCCAGCAGCTTAAGTCGGGACAGCTACGAGCAGTACTTC	CASSLSRDSYEQYF
few	TRBJ2-3	TRBD2	TRBV2	TGTGCCAGCAGTGCCAGACTAGCGGGTAGCACAGATACGCAGTATTTT	CASSARLAGSTDTQYF
many	TRBJ2-7	NA	TRBV4-1	TGCGCCAGCAGCCAAGGGACCGAGCAGTACTTC	CASSQGTEQYF
few	TRBJ2-1	TRBD1	TRBV12-5	TGTGCTAGTGGTGACTGGGACAGGGGGATTGAGGATGAGCAGTTCTTC	CASGDWDRGIEDEQFF
few	TRBJ1-3	NA	TRBV12-3/TRBV12-4	TGTGCCAGCAGACGGGACACTTACTCTGGAAACACCATATATTTT	CASRRDTYSGNTIYF
NA	TRBJ1-1	NA	TRBV12-3/TRBV12-4	TGTGCCAGCAGTTTTGGGGGGCTTGAGACTGAAGCTTTCTTT	CASSFGGLETEAFF
few	TRBJ1-6	NA	TRBV6-4	TGTGCCAGCAGTGAGCCCCCAAGGGGACCCCTCCACTTT	CASSEPPRGPLHF
few	TRBJ1-2	TRBD1	TRBV29-1	TGCAGCGCGACTCGACAGGGGGAGATGGGTGGCTACACCTTC	CSATRQGEMGGYTF
NA	TRBJ2-7	NA	TRBV6-5	TGTGCCAGCAGTTACTCGAAGGGAGCTGGCGAGCAGTACTTC	CASSYSKGAGEQYF
few	TRBJ1-5	NA	TRBV4-1	TGCGCCAGCAGCCAATGGCCTTCGGGGAATCAGCCCCAGCATTTT	CASSQWPSGNQPQHF
NA	TRBJ2-7	NA	TRBV12-5	TGTGCTAGTGGTTTTGGGGCCCGGGACTTATCCTACGAGCAGTACTTC	CASGFGARDLSYEQYF